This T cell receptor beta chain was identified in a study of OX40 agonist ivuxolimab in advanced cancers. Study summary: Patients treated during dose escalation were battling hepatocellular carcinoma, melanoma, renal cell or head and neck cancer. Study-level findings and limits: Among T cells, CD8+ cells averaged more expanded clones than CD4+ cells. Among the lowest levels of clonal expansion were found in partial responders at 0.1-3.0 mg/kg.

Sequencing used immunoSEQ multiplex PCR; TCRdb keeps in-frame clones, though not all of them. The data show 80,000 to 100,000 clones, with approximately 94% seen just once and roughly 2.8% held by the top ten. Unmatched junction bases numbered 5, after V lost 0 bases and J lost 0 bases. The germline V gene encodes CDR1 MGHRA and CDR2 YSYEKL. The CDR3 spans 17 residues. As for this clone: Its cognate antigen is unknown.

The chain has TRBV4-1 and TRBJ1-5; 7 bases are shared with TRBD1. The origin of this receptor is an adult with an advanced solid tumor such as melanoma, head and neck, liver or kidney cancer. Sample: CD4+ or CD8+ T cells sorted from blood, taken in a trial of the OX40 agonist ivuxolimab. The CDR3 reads CASSQDPRDSSNQPQHF. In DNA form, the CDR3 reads TGCGCCAGCAGCCAAGATCCTCGGGACAGTAGCAATCAGCCCCAGCATTTT.